The clone carrying this T cell receptor beta chain was found many times. The entry originates in a study of read filtering for tumor transcriptome and immune sequencing. In the study overall: Patients were 16 to 20 male and around 15 female, mean age 65.9 years, range about 45 to 85. After DNase treatment, RNA was made into whole-transcriptome libraries. Per sample, TCR-region reads ranged about 4 to 11 million by IR-seq, 85 to 1273 by RNA-seq.

The library was built from roughly 400 ng RNA with molecular barcoded adaptors for alpha/delta and beta/gamma chains. In TCRdb, the reads were re-called with MiXCR into one record per CDR3 protein. The data show about 130,000 distinct CDR3 sequences, around 14% seen once. CDR3 size: 15 residues. Germline V CDR1 and CDR2: DFQATT, SNEGSKA (reference sequence). The V and J ends lost 3 bases and 4 bases respectively, with 17 bases between them. Sequencing was done on a sample of a population of CD138-negative cells sorted from bone marrow. This TCR was sampled from a donor at least 40 years old with multiple myeloma. The chain joins TRBV20-1 to TRBJ2-3; D gene ambiguous. The CDR3 DNA is TGCAGTGCTAGGAAGGCAGTCGGTGGGGCAGATACGCAGTATTTT. Translated, it gives CSARKAVGGADTQYF.